This T cell receptor (beta chain) was sequenced during a study of T cell repertoires in cytomegalovirus infection. On this clonotype itself: Its antigen is unknown.

General study points: HLA-C-restricted CMV-specific TCR beta clonotypes were dominant in the ex vivo response.

The CDR3 has 14 residues. Germline values: CDR1 LNHDA, CDR2 SQIVND (reference sequence). Trimming stripped 3 bases from V and 4 bases from J, with 10 bases between. TCRdb re-derived calls from the reads in MiXCR, one entry per CDR3 protein. This table has about 900,000 distinct CDR3 sequences, roughly 31% appearing once. V gene TRBV19 combines with J gene TRBJ1-5; D not resolved. The clonotype was recovered from a human donor in good health (CMV status not recorded). Some clones in this sample may be carry-over from other donors' samples. Sequencing used cultured CD8+ T cells from PBMCs, obtained from culture after CMV antigen stimulation. The CDR3 coding sequence is TGTGCCAGTAGTATCGTCGGTAAAAATCAGCCCCAGCATTTT. Its translation is CASSIVGKNQPQHF.